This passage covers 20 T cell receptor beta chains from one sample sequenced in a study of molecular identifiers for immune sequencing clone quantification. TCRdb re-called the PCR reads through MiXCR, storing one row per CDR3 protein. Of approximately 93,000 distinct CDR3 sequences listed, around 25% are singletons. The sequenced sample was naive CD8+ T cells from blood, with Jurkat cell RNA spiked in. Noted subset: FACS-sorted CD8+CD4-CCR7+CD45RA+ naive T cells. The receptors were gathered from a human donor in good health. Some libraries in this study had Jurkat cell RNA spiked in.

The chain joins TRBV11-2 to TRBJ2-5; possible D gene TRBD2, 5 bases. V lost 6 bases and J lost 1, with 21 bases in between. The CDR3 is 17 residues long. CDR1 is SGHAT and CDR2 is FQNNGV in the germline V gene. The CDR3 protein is CASRIVSGRDIQETQYF. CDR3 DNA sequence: TGTGCCAGCAGGATTGTATCGGGCCGGGATATCCAAGAGACCCAGTACTTC.

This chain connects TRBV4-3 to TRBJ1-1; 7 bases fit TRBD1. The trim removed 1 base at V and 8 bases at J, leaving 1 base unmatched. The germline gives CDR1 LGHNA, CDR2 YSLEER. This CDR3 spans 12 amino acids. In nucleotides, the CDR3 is TGCGCCAGCAGCCAAGGGACAGGAGAAGCTTTCTTT. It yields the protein CASSQGTGEAFF.

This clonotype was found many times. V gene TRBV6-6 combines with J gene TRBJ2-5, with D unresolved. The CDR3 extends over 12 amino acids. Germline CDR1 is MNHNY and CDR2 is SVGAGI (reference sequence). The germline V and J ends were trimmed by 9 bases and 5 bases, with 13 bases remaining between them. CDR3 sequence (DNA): TGTGCCAGTTACCCGGTTTTCGAGACCCAGTACTTC. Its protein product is CASYPVFETQYF.

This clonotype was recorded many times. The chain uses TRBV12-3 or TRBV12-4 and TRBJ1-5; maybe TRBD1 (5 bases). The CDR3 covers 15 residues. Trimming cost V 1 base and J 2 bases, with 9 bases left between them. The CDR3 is CASSLVPGRNQPQHF. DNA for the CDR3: TGTGCCAGCAGTTTAGTCCCAGGGCGCAATCAGCCCCAGCATTTT.

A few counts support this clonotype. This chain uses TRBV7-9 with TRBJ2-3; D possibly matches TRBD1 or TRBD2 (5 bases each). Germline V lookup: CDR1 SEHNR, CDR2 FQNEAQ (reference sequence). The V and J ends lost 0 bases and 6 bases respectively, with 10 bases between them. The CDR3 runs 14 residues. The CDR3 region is CASSLALAGDTQYF. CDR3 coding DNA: TGTGCCAGCAGCTTAGCCCTAGCAGGGGATACGCAGTATTTT. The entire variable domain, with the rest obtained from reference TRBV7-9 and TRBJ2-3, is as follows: DTGVSQNPRHKITKRGQNVTFRCDPISEHNRLYWYRQTLGQGPEFLTYFQNEAQLEKSRLLSDRFSAERPKGSFSTLEIQRTEQGDSAMYLCASSLALAGDTQYFGPGTRLTVL.

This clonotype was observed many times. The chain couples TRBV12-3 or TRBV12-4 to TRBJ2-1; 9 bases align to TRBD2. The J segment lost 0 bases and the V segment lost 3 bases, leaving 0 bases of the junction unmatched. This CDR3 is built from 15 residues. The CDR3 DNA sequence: TGTGCCAGCAGTTTTAGCGGGAGCTCCTACAATGAGCAGTTCTTC. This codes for CASSFSGSSYNEQFF.

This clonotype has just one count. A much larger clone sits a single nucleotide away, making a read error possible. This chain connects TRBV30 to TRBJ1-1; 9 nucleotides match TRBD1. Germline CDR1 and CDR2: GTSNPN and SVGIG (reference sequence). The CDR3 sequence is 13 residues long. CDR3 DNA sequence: TGTACCTGGGGACAGGGTATGAACACTGAAGCTTTCTTT. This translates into CTWGQGMNTEAFF.

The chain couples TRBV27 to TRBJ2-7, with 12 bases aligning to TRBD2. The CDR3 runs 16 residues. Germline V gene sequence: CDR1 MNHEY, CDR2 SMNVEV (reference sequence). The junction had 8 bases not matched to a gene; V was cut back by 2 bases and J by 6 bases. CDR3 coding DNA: TGTGCCAGCAGTTTAAACCTAGCGGGGGGGCCGATCGAGCAGTACTTC. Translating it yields CASSLNLAGGPIEQYF.

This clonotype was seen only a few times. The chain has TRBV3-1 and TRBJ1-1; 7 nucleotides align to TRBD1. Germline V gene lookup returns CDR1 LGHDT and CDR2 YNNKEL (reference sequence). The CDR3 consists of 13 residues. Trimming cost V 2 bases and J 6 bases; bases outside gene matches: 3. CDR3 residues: CASSQQQGPEAFF. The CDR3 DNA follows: TGTGCCAGCAGCCAACAACAGGGGCCTGAAGCTTTCTTT.

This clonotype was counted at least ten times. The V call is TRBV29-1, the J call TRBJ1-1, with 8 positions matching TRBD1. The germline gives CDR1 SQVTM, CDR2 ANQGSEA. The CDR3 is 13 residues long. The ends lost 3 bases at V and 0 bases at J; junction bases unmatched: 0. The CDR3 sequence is CSVETGVNTEAFF. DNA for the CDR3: TGCAGCGTTGAGACAGGGGTGAACACTGAAGCTTTCTTT.

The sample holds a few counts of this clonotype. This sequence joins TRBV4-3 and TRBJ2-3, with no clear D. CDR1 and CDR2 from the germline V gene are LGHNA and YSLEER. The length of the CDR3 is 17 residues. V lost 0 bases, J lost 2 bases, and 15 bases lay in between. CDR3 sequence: CASSQDHIWGSTDTQYF. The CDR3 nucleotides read TGCGCCAGCAGCCAAGATCATATTTGGGGTTCCACAGATACGCAGTATTTT.

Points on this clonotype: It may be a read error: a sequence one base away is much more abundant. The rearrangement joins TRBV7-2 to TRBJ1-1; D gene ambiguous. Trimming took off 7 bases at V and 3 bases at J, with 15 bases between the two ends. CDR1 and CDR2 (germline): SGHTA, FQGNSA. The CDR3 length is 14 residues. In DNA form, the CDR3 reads TGTGCCAGCACTTTTATGGGGTTAGACACTGAAGCTTTCTTT. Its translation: CASTFMGLDTEAFF.

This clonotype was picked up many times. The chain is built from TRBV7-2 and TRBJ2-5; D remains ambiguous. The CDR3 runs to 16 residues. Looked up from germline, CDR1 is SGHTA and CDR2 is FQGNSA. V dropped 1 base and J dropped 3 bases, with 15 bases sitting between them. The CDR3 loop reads CASSLGVRVTKETQYF. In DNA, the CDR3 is TGTGCCAGCAGCTTAGGCGTTAGGGTAACCAAAGAGACCCAGTACTTC.

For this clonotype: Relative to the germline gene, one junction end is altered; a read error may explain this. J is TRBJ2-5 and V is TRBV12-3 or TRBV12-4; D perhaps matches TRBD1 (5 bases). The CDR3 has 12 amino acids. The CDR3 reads CVSIGAGETQYF. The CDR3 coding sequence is TGTGTCAGCATTGGGGCCGGAGAGACCCAGTACTTC.

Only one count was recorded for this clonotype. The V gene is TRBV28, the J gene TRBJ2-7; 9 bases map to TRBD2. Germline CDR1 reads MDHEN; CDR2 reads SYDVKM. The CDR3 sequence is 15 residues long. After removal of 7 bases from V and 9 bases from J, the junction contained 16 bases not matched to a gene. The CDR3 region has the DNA TGTGCCAGCATCAAAAAAGGGACTAGCTGGGACGTGCAGTACTTC. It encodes CASIKKGTSWDVQYF. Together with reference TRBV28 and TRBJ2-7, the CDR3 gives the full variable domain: DVKVTQSSRYLVKRTGEKVFLECVQDMDHENMFWYRQDPGLGLRLIYFSYDVKMKEKGDIPEGYSVSREKKERFSLILESASTNQTSMYLCASIKKGTSWDVQYFGPGTRLTVT.

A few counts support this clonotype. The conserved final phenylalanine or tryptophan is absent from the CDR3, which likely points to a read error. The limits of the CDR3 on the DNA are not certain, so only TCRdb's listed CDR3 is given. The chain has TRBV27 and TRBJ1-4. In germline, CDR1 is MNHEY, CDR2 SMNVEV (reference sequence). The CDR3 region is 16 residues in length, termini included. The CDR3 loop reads CASSLRVRWPLVSSFR.

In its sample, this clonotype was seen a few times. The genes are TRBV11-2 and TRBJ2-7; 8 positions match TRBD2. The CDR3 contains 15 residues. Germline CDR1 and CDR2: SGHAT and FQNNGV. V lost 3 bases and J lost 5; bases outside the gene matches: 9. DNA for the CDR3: TGTGCCAGCAGCTTCAGCGGGAGTAAAGGGGACGAGCAGTACTTC. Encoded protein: CASSFSGSKGDEQYF.

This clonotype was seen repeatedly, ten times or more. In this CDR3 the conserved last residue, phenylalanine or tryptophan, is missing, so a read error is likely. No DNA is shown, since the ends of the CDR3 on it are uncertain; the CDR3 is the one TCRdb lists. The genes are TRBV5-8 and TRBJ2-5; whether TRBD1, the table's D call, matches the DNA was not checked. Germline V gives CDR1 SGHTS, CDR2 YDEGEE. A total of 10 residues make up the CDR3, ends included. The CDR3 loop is CASSLGTETI.

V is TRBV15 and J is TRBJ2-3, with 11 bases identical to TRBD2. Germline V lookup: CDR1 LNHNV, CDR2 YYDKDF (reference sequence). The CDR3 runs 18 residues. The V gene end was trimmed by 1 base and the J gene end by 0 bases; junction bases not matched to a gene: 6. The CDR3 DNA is TGTGCCACCAGCAGAGTGGCTAGCGGGAGGTGGAGCACAGATACGCAGTATTTT. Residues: CATSRVASGRWSTDTQYF.

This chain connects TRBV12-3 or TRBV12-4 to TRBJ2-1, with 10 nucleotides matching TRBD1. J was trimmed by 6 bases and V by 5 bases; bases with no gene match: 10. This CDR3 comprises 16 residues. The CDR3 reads CASSSIGTGEVNEQFF. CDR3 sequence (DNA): TGTGCCAGCAGTAGCATCGGGACAGGGGAAGTCAATGAGCAGTTCTTC.